This T cell receptor beta chain was sequenced in a study of OX40 agonist ivuxolimab in advanced cancers. Study-wide background: Ivuxolimab doses were 0.01, 0.1, 0.3, 1.5, 3 or 10 mg/kg every 2 weeks. Three dose-escalation patients had partial responses: one with hepatocellular carcinoma and two with cutaneous melanoma. Broader study findings: The mean number of expanded clones was higher in CD8+ T cells than in CD4+.

The cohort excluded patients with autoimmune disease history or systemic immunosuppression. V was clipped by 7 bases and J by 8 bases; unmatched bases: 11. This CDR3 spans 15 amino acids. Germline CDR1 and CDR2: MNHNS and SASEGT. Worth noting for this clone: What it binds is not known.

Assay: immunoSEQ multiplex PCR; the TCRdb copy retains only in-frame clones and omits some. The top ten clones hold roughly 7.8% of a sample with around 45,000 clones, about nine tenths of them seen once. Sequenced here: CD4+ or CD8+ T cells sorted from blood, sampled in a trial of the OX40 agonist ivuxolimab. The chain links TRBV6-1 to TRBJ1-2; 12 bases are a match to TRBD1. The TCR originated in an adult with an advanced solid tumor such as melanoma, head and neck, liver or kidney cancer. This CDR3 reads CASTSWGDRGHGYTF. CDR3 sequence (DNA): TGTGCCAGCACCAGCTGGGGGGACAGGGGGCACGGCTACACCTTC.